This T cell receptor (beta chain) comes out of a study of blood T cell repertoires in COVID-19. This table comes from immunoSEQ multiplex PCR, and its TCRdb copy is limited to in-frame clones, with some not included. The repertoire includes 380,000 or so clones, around 84% of them detected once, and roughly 1.1% sits in the top ten. This clone was found a few times. The specimen was peripheral blood. The sequence came from a human donor with acute or convalescent COVID-19. The donor label of this sample is uncertain.

The CDR3 nucleotides are TGTGCCATCCTCCGACAGGGGGCTTCTGAAGCTTTCTTT. Translating gives CAILRQGASEAFF. The genes are TRBV28 and TRBJ1-1; 10 bases map to TRBD1. This CDR3 region has 13 residues. The germline V gene has CDR1 MDHEN and CDR2 SYDVKM. The ends lost 10 bases at V and 6 bases at J; junction bases unmatched: 8. The whole variable domain, filled in from reference TRBV28 and TRBJ1-1, reads DVKVTQSSRYLVKRTGEKVFLECVQDMDHENMFWYRQDPGLGLRLIYFSYDVKMKEKGDIPEGYSVSREKKERFSLILESASTNQTSMYLCAILRQGASEAFFGQGTRLTVV.